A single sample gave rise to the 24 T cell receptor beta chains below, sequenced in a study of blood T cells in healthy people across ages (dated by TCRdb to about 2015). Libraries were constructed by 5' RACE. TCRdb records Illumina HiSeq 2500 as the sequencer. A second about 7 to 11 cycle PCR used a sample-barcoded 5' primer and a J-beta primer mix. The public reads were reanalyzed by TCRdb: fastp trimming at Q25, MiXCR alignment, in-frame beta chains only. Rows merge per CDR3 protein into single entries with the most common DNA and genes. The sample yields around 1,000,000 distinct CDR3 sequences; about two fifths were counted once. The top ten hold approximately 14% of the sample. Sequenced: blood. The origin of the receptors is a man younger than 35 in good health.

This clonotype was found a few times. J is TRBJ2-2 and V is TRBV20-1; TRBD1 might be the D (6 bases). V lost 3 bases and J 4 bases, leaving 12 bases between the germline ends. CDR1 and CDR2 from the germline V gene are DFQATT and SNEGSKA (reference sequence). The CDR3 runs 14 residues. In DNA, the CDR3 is TGCAGTGCTAGGGCCTCACAGGGCACCGGGGAGCTGTTTTTT. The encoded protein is CSARASQGTGELFF.

For the CDR3, the DNA is TGTGCCAGCAGCCTGTGGGTAGAGGATACGCAGTATTTT. Encoded protein: CASSLWVEDTQYF. The chain couples TRBV5-5 to TRBJ2-3; D remains ambiguous. V was pared by 4 bases and J by 6 bases, with 12 bases between. The CDR3 contains 13 residues. Per germline, CDR1 SGHKS and CDR2 YYEKEE (reference sequence).

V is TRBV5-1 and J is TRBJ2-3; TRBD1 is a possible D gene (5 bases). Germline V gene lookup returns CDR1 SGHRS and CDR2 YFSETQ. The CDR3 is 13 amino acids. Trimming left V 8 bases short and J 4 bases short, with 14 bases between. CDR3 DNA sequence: TGCGCCAGTTTAGGGGTTTTTCCAGATACGCAGTATTTT. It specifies CASLGVFPDTQYF.

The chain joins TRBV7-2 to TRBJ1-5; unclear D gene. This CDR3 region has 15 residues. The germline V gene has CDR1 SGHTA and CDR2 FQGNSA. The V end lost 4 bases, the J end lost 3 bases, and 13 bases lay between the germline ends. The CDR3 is CASSSSNGNNQPQHF. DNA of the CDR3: TGTGCCAGCAGCTCATCCAATGGCAACAATCAGCCCCAGCATTTT.

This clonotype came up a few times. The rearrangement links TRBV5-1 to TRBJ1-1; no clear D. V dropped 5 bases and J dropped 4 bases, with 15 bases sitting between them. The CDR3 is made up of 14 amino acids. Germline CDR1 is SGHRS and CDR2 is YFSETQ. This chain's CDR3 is CASRPAEGFTEAFF. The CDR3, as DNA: TGCGCCAGCAGGCCTGCAGAGGGTTTCACTGAAGCTTTCTTT.

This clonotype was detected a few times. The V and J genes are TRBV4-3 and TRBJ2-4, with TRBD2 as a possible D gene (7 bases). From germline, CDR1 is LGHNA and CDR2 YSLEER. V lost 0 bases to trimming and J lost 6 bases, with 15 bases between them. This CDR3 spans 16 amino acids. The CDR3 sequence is CASSQEGHREGNIQYF. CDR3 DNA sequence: TGCGCCAGCAGCCAAGAAGGACACAGGGAGGGAAACATTCAGTACTTC.

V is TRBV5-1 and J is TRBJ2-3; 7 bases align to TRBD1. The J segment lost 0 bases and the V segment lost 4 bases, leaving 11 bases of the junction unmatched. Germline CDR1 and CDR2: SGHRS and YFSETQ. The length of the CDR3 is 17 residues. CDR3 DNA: TGCGCCAGCAGCCTCCCTCGATCGACAGGGAGCACAGATACGCAGTATTTT. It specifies CASSLPRSTGSTDTQYF.

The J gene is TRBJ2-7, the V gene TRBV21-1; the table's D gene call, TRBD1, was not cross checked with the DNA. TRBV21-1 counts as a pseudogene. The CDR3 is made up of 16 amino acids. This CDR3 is CASSKGDGTGTYEQYF. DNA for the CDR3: TGTGCCAGCAGCAAAGGTGATGGGACCGGTACCTACGAGCAGTACTTC.

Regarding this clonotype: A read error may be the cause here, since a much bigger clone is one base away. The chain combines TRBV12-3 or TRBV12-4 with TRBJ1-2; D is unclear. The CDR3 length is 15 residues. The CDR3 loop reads CASSFGSGTNSGYTF. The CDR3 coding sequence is TGTGCCAGCAGTTTCGGCTCGGGAACTAACTCTGGCTACACCTTC.

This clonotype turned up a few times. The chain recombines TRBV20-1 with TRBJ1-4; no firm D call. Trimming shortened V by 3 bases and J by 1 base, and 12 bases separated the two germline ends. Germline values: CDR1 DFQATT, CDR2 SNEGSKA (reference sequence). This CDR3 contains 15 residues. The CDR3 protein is CSARMASGTNEKLFF. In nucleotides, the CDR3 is TGCAGTGCTAGGATGGCCTCCGGAACTAATGAAAAACTGTTTTTT.

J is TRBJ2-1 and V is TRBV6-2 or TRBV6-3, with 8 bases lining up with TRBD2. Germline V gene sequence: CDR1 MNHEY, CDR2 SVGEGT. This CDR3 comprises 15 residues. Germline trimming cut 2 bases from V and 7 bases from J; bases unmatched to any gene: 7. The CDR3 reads CASSYPSGGSNEQFF. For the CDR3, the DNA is TGTGCCAGCAGTTACCCAAGCGGGGGATCGAATGAGCAGTTCTTC.

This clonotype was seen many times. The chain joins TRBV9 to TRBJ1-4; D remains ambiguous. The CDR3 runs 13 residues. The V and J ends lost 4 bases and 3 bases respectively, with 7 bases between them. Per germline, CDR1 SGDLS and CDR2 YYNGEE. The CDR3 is CASSLAPNEKLFF. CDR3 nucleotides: TGTGCCAGCAGCCTGGCCCCTAATGAAAAACTGTTTTTT.

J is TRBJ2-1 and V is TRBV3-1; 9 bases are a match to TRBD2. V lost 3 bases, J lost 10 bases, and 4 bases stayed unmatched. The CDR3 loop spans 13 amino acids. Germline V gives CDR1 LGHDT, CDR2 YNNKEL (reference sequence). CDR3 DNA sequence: TGTGCCAGCAGCCACGGACTAGCGCAAGAGCAGTTCTTC. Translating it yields CASSHGLAQEQFF.

The CDR3 reads CASGQTGAMSTGELFF. CDR3 coding DNA: TGTGCCAGCGGGCAGACAGGGGCCATGAGCACCGGGGAGCTGTTTTTT. The V gene is TRBV12-3 or TRBV12-4, the J gene TRBJ2-2; TRBD1 agrees at 8 bases. V trimming: 8 bases; J trimming: 4 bases; junction bases outside the gene matches: 12. The CDR3 totals 16 residues.

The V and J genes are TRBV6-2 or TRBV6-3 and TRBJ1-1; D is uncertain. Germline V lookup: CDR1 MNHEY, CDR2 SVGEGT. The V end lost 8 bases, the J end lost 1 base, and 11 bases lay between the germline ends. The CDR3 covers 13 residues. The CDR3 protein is CASVPWGNTEAFF. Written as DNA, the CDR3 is TGTGCCAGCGTACCCTGGGGGAACACTGAAGCTTTCTTT.

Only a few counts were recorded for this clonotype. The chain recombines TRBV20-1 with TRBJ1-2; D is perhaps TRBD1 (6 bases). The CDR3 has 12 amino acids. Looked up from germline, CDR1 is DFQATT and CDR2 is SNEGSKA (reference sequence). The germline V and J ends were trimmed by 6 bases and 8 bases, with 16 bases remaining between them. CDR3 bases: TGCAGTGCGGAACAGGGCCCGGGAGGCTACACCTTC. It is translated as CSAEQGPGGYTF.

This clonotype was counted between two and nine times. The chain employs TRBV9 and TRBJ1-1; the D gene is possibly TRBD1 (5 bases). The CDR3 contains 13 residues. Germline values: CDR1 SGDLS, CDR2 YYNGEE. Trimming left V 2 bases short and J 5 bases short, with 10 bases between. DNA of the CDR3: TGTGCCAGCAGCGTCACATGGGGGACTGAAGCTTTCTTT. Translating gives CASSVTWGTEAFF.

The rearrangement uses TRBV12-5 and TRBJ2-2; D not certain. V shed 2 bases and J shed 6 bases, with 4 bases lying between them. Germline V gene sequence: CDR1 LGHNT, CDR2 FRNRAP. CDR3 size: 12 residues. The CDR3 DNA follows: TGTGCTAGTGGTTTGAAGGCCGGGGAGCTGTTTTTT. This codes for CASGLKAGELFF.

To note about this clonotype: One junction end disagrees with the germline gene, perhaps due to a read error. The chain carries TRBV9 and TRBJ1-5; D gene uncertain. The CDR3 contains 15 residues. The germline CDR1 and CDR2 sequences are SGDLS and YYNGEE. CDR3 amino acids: CTSSVDDSRNQPQHF. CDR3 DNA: TGTACCAGCAGCGTAGACGATTCGAGGAATCAGCCCCAGCATTTT.

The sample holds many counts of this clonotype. The CDR3 here is CASSHGLDTQYF. DNA of the CDR3: TGTGCCAGCAGCCACGGGCTGGATACGCAGTATTTT. V gene TRBV3-1 combines with J gene TRBJ2-3, with D unresolved. The V gene's germline CDR1 is LGHDT and CDR2 YNNKEL (reference sequence). The CDR3 has 12 amino acids. Trimming left V 3 bases short and J 6 bases short, with 7 bases between.

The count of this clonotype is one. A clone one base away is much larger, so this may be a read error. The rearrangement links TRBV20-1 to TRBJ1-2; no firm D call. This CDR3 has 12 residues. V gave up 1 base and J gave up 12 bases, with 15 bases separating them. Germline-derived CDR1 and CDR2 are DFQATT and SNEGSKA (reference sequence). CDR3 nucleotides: TGCAGTGCTAGAGGGGATCTTTCAAAGCACACCTTC. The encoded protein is CSARGDLSKHTF.

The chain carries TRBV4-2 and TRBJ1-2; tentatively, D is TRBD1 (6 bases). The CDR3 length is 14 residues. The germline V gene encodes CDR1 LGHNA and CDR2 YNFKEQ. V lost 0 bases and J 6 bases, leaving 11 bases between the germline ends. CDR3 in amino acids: CASSQELGANGYTF. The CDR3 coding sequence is TGTGCCAGCAGCCAAGAGTTGGGGGCTAATGGCTACACCTTC.

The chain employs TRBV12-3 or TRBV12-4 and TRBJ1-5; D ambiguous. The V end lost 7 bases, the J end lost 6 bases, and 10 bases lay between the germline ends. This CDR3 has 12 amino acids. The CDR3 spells CASTEGIQPQHF. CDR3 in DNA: TGTGCCAGCACCGAGGGAATTCAGCCCCAGCATTTT.

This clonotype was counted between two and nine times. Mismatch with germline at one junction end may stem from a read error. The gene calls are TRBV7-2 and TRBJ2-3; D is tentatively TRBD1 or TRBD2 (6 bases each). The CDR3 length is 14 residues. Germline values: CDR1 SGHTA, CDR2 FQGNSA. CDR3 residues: CASSLGGPGDTQYF. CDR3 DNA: TGTGCCAGCAGTTTAGGGGGGCCCGGAGATACGCAGTATTTT.